In its sample, the clone carrying this T cell receptor beta chain was seen once. Germline V gene data show CDR1 as SGHTA and CDR2 as FQGNSA. Between the trimmed V and J ends, which lost 1 base and 1 base, there was a span of 10 bases. This CDR3 is 15 amino acids long. The data were produced by immunoSEQ multiplex PCR, yet TCRdb's version contains in-frame clones alone and is incomplete. Here the sample spans about 80,000 clones, approximately 90% being singletons. This specimen belongs to a study of OX40 agonist ivuxolimab in advanced cancers. The overall study: Ivuxolimab was delivered to patients intravenously every 2 weeks at doses spanning 0.01 to 10 mg/kg. Therapy given before enrollment (anti-PD-1, anti-PD-L1 or anti-CTLA-4) was allowed, and 40% had some.

The TCR comes from an adult with an advanced solid tumor such as melanoma, head and neck, liver or kidney cancer. The chain has TRBV7-2 and TRBJ2-5; the D is unclear. The sequences come from CD4+ or CD8+ T cells sorted from blood, collected in a trial of the OX40 agonist ivuxolimab. The CDR3 region is CASSLESRPQETQYF. The CDR3 DNA reads TGTGCCAGCAGCTTAGAGTCTAGACCCCAAGAGACCCAGTACTTC.